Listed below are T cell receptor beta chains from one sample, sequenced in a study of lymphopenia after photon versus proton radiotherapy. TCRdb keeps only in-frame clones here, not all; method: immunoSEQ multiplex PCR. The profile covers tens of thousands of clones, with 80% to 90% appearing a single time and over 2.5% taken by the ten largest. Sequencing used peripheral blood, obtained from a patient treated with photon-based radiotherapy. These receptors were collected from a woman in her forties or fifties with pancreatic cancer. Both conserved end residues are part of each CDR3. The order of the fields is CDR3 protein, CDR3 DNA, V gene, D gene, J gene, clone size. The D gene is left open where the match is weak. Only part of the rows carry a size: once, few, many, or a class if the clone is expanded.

cdr3_aa: CASSWTGAKNIQYF; cdr3_nt: TGTGCCAGCAGCTGGACAGGGGCCAAAAACATTCAGTACTTC; v_call: TRBV5-4; d_call: TRBD1; j_call: TRBJ2-4; clone_size: few
cdr3_aa: CASSLGTSGRETQYF; cdr3_nt: TGTGCCAGCAGCTTAGGGACTAGCGGGAGAGAGACCCAGTACTTC; v_call: TRBV5-6; d_call: TRBD2; j_call: TRBJ2-5; clone_size: NA
cdr3_aa: CASSRRDGSTDTQYF; cdr3_nt: TGTGCCAGTAGTCGGCGGGACGGTAGCACAGATACGCAGTATTTT; v_call: TRBV19; d_call: NA; j_call: TRBJ2-3; clone_size: NA
cdr3_aa: CASSSRTGPYGYTF; cdr3_nt: TGTGCCAGCAGCTCGCGGACAGGCCCCTATGGCTACACCTTC; v_call: TRBV7-2; d_call: TRBD1; j_call: TRBJ1-2; clone_size: NA
cdr3_aa: CASSPPTLSGELFF; cdr3_nt: TGTGCCAGCTCACCACCAACGCTTTCCGGGGAGCTGTTTTTT; v_call: TRBV18; d_call: NA; j_call: TRBJ2-2; clone_size: NA
cdr3_aa: CASSQGLASVEQYF; cdr3_nt: TGCGCCAGCAGCCAAGGACTAGCGAGCGTCGAGCAGTACTTC; v_call: TRBV4-3; d_call: TRBD2; j_call: TRBJ2-7; clone_size: NA
cdr3_aa: CASSPSGTRETQYF; cdr3_nt: TGTGCCAGCAGCCCCTCCGGGACTAGGGAGACCCAGTACTTC; v_call: TRBV7-2; d_call: TRBD2; j_call: TRBJ2-5; clone_size: few
cdr3_aa: CASSLSDDSGVSGGYTF; cdr3_nt: TGTGCCAGCAGTTTATCCGACGATTCCGGAGTCTCGGGTGGCTACACCTTC; v_call: TRBV27; d_call: NA; j_call: TRBJ1-2; clone_size: NA
cdr3_aa: CASSSRQGSYLATNEKLFF; cdr3_nt: TGTGCCAGCAGCTCCAGACAGGGTTCCTATCTCGCAACTAATGAAAAACTGTTTTTT; v_call: TRBV7-6; d_call: TRBD1; j_call: TRBJ1-4; clone_size: NA
cdr3_aa: CASSQVGTGVPYEQYF; cdr3_nt: TGCGCCAGCAGCCAAGTGGGGACAGGGGTCCCCTACGAGCAGTACTTC; v_call: TRBV4-1; d_call: TRBD1; j_call: TRBJ2-7; clone_size: NA
cdr3_aa: CASSYNAGAYNEQFF; cdr3_nt: TGTGCCAGCAGTTATAACGCAGGGGCCTACAATGAGCAGTTCTTC; v_call: TRBV6-5; d_call: NA; j_call: TRBJ2-1; clone_size: NA
cdr3_aa: CASSFSGTGGNQPQHF; cdr3_nt: TGTGCCAGCAGTTTCTCCGGGACAGGGGGAAATCAGCCCCAGCATTTT; v_call: TRBV27; d_call: TRBD1; j_call: TRBJ1-5; clone_size: few
cdr3_aa: CASSEGTGKNQPQHF; cdr3_nt: TGTGCCAGCAGTGAAGGGACAGGGAAAAATCAGCCCCAGCATTTT; v_call: TRBV6-1; d_call: TRBD1; j_call: TRBJ1-5; clone_size: NA
cdr3_aa: CASSLRVLGVNEQFF; cdr3_nt: TGTGCCAGCAGCTTAAGGGTCCTAGGGGTTAATGAGCAGTTCTTC; v_call: TRBV11-2; d_call: NA; j_call: TRBJ2-1; clone_size: NA
cdr3_aa: CASSRPGQYGYTF; cdr3_nt: TGTGCCAGCAGTCGGCCGGGACAGTATGGCTACACCTTC; v_call: TRBV27; d_call: TRBD1; j_call: TRBJ1-2; clone_size: NA
cdr3_aa: CSVEDGGTSGSYEQYF; cdr3_nt: TGCAGCGTTGAAGATGGGGGGACTAGCGGGAGTTACGAGCAGTACTTC; v_call: TRBV29-1; d_call: TRBD2; j_call: TRBJ2-7; clone_size: NA